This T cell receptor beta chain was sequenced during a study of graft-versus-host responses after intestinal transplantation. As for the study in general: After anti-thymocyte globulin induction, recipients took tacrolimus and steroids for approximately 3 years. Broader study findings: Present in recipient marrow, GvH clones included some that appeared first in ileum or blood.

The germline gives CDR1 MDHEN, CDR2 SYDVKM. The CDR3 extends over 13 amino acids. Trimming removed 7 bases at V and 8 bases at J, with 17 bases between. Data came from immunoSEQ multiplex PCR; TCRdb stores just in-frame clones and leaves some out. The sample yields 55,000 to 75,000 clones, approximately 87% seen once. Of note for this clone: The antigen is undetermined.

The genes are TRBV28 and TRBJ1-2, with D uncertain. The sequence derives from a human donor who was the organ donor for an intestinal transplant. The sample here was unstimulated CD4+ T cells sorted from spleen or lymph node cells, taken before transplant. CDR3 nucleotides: TGTGCCAGCACCACGGCCCTGCGGGGAGGCTACACCTTC. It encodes CASTTALRGGYTF.